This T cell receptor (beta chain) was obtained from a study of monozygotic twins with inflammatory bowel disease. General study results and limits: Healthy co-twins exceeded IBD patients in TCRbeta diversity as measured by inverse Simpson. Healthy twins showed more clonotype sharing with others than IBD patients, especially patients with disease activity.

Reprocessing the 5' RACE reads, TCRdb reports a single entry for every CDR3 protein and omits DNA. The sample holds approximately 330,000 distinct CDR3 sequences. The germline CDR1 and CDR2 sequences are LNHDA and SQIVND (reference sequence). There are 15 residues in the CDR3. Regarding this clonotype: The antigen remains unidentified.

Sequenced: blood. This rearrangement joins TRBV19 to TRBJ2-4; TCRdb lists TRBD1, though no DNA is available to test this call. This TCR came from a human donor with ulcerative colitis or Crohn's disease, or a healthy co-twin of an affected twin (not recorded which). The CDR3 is CASRSTGGPQNIQYF.